This T cell receptor beta chain was captured by sequencing in a study of human T cells and chemical hapten exposure (dated by TCRdb to about 2021). Concerning the study at large: For sensitization, 2% DPC in acetone was applied to a roughly 2 cm by roughly 2 cm area of upper inner arm skin. Patients additionally received weekly therapeutic DPC doses to the scalp throughout the approximately 24-week study period. Patch testing on the upper back used Finn chambers containing 0.01% DPC, with scoring done after 6 days according to International Contact Dermatitis Research Group standards. The mostly female patient cohort included alopecia areata with under or over 50% scalp involvement, alopecia totalis and alopecia universalis. Libraries were pooled for sequencing, and per-sample TCR yields varied mainly because of small differences in library volumes within the pool. In alopecia patients, the study followed how the peripheral blood TCR repertoire changed in vivo over primary and secondary sensitization to diphenylcyclopropenone (DPC), a hapten. Blood samples were taken from patients before sensitization (week 0) and at 2, 6 and about 24 weeks after DPC sensitization. About 30 alopecia patients provided blood for TCR sequencing at one to four time points (pre-sensitization, 2, 6 and 24 weeks). The full study reports these points: All patients had alopecia, a presumed autoimmune disease, so their immune response might differ from that of healthy individuals. A positive correlation was found between the number of PT1 expanded TCRs and patch test score, with significance reached at thresholds 8, 16 and 32 but not 4. DPC sensitization did not change the number of TCRs with a frequency above 1 in 1000, and there was no evidence of changes in global repertoire structure. Repeated subsampling changed both the strength of the expansion versus patch-test correlation and the threshold at which that correlation became significant. Compared with pre-sensitization or healthy control sets, expanded TCRs formed significantly more large CDR3 similarity clusters, which is consistent with antigen-driven responses.

The table lists this clonotype with many counts. The target of this receptor is not known. No base-level quality is on record; no much larger clone is a single base apart. From the cysteine up to the phenylalanine, the CDR3 has a length of 15 residues. The read is trimmed to its CDR3 DNA, 45 bases read in frame from base 1. V and J are truncated by 5 bases and 0 bases respectively, leaving an intervening sequence of 8 bases. According to the study, the label for this sample's time point signals: patch test 2, 6 weeks after DPC sensitization. The treatment or condition label, read with the paper, signifies: therapeutic diphenylcyclopropenone sensitization with weekly scalp DPC. At every patch-test visit, the blood draw took place before the patch test was put on. Patients were eligible if aged 18 to 70, diagnosed with alopecia and judged suitable for DPC therapy, and pregnant patients were excluded. Unfractionated whole blood was collected in Tempus Blood RNA tubes, and total RNA was extracted from that blood.

Library creation used RACE. The sample was run on a NextSeq 500. During library preparation, unique molecular identifiers were attached to individual cDNA molecules so that TCRs could be counted in a quantitative, reproducible way. For every blood RNA sample, sequencing covered both the TCR alpha and TCR beta chains. On the study's bioinformatics: A median of approximately 96,000 TCRs per sample was observed, with a range of about 23,224 to 690,600. The Decombinator software suite was used to annotate the V, J and CDR3 of the TCR reads. To make PS versus PT1 abundance plots, every sample was subsampled to the same number of TCRs (28,000). Expanded TCRs were defined as absent before sensitization and observed at least eight times at the 2-week time point. TCRdb reworked the public reads: Q25 trimming with fastp, MiXCR clone assembly, productive beta chains retained. Records with the same CDR3 protein are collapsed into one entry carrying the most frequent genes and DNA. TCRdb, not the original authors, processed these V and J calls. Counted in this sample were some 45,000 distinct CDR3 sequences; approximately 9% of them appeared once. The ten top clones hold 15% of the sample.

The starting material was whole blood, obtained in connection with sensitization to the hapten diphenylcyclopropenone (DPC). The chain is encoded by TRBV12-3 or TRBV12-4 joined to TRBJ2-6, with no confidently assigned D gene. The TCR was taken from a middle-aged woman with alopecia areata. Some clones in this sample may be carry-over from other donors' samples. The CDR3 corresponds to CASSPRSSGANVLTF. The DNA reads TGTGCCAGCAGTCCTAGAAGCTCTGGGGCCAACGTCCTGACTTTC.